These 28 T cell receptor beta chains were sequenced from one sample in a study of shared clonotypes between healthy human individuals. TCRdb keeps only in-frame clones here, not all; method: immunoSEQ multiplex PCR. In the table there are nearly 2 million clones, less than 95% of which are singletons. Naive-designated CD8 cells lacked CD45RO, were positively enriched for CCR7, and omitted terminally differentiated effector memory CD45RA+ cells. Sequenced: naive CD8+ T cells sorted from blood. These receptor sequences come from a man younger than 30 in good health.

This chain uses TRBV27 with TRBJ2-7, with a possible D match to TRBD2 (5 bases). V lost 3 bases and J 3 bases, leaving 18 bases between the germline ends. Germline CDR1 and CDR2: MNHEY and SMNVEV (reference sequence). The CDR3 loop spans 16 amino acids. The chain's CDR3 is CASSFGIFGIDYEQYF. The CDR3 DNA is TGTGCCAGCAGTTTCGGTATCTTCGGGATCGACTACGAGCAGTACTTC.

The rearrangement uses TRBV5-5 and TRBJ2-2; D gene unclear. This CDR3 has 13 amino acids. In germline, CDR1 is SGHKS, CDR2 YYEKEE (reference sequence). The V end lost 0 bases, the J end lost 6 bases, and 6 bases lay between the germline ends. The CDR3 here is CASSLGDAGELFF. CDR3 bases: TGTGCCAGCAGCTTGGGGGATGCCGGGGAGCTGTTTTTT.

The chain uses TRBV28 and TRBJ1-4; the D gene is possibly TRBD1 (5 bases). This CDR3 has 13 residues. Looked up from germline, CDR1 is MDHEN and CDR2 is SYDVKM. V was pared by 3 bases and J by 8 bases, with 10 bases between. CDR3 protein: CASSFAEGEKLFF. In DNA form, the CDR3 reads TGTGCCAGCAGTTTTGCCGAGGGGGAAAAACTGTTTTTT.

CDR3 DNA: TGTGCCAGCGGAGCGGGGGCCCAGGACAATGAGCAGTTCTTC. Amino acids: CASGAGAQDNEQFF. The chain joins TRBV27 to TRBJ2-1; 8 bases agree with TRBD2. V shed 8 bases, J shed 5 bases, and the junction held 8 bases outside the gene matches. CDR3 length: 14 residues. The germline gives CDR1 MNHEY, CDR2 SMNVEV (reference sequence).

This sequence joins TRBV27 and TRBJ2-1; D unresolved. V dropped 10 bases and J dropped 0 bases, with 13 bases sitting between them. The CDR3 has 14 residues. The germline CDR1 and CDR2 sequences are MNHEY and SMNVEV (reference sequence). The CDR3 loop is CAIAARSSYNEQFF. CDR3 in DNA: TGTGCCATCGCGGCGCGAAGCTCCTACAATGAGCAGTTCTTC.

The rearrangement uses TRBV5-6 and TRBJ1-1; D is possibly TRBD1 (6 bases). V was clipped by 1 base and J by 5 bases, with 12 bases between them. Germline V lookup: CDR1 SGHDT, CDR2 YYEEEE. This CDR3 is built from 14 residues. CDR3 region: CASSLTSGETEAFF. The CDR3, as DNA: TGTGCCAGCAGCTTGACCTCAGGGGAAACTGAAGCTTTCTTT.

The CDR3 region has the DNA TGTGCCAGCTCCTTAGGGTTTCAAGAGACCCAGTACTTC. As protein: CASSLGFQETQYF. This sequence joins TRBV28 and TRBJ2-5, with D unclear. With 8 bases removed from V and 2 bases from J, the gap between germline ends came to 12 bases. The CDR3 totals 13 residues. Germline V CDR1 and CDR2: MDHEN, SYDVKM.

The chain employs TRBV5-4 and TRBJ1-2; the D gene is possibly TRBD1 (6 bases). The CDR3 extends over 14 amino acids. CDR1 SGHNT and CDR2 YYREEE come from the germline V gene (reference sequence). Trimming left V 0 bases short and J 4 bases short, with 10 bases between. The CDR3 DNA reads as TGTGCCAGCAGCTTGGTTGGGGGCACCTATGGCTACACCTTC. Translating it yields CASSLVGGTYGYTF.

This chain links TRBV4-3 with TRBJ2-2; D ambiguous. Trimming left V 0 bases short and J 5 bases short, with 13 bases between. The CDR3 covers 16 residues. Germline CDR1 LGHNA, CDR2 YSLEER. The CDR3 DNA reads TGCGCCAGCAGCCAAGATACAAATTGGGAAACCGGGGAGCTGTTTTTT. Residues: CASSQDTNWETGELFF.

This clone was seen once. The rearrangement joins TRBV7-9 to TRBJ1-4; D gene unclear. From germline, CDR1 is SEHNR and CDR2 FQNEAQ (reference sequence). V lost 5 bases to trimming and J lost 7 bases, with 14 bases between them. The CDR3 spans 14 residues. The CDR3 sequence is CASSQYGSAEKLFF. In DNA form, the CDR3 reads TGTGCCAGCAGCCAGTATGGGTCCGCTGAAAAACTGTTTTTT.

This clone occurred a few times. This sample also contains other DNA sequences that code for the same CDR3. The chain uses TRBV19 and TRBJ2-7; 12 bases match TRBD2. With 3 bases clipped from V and 3 bases from J, the junction kept 0 bases outside the gene matches. Looked up from germline, CDR1 is LNHDA and CDR2 is SQIVND (reference sequence). The CDR3 extends over 14 amino acids. The CDR3 DNA is TGTGCCAGTAGTATGACTAGCGGGAGCTACGAGCAGTACTTC. This encodes CASSMTSGSYEQYF.

V gene TRBV5-3 combines with J gene TRBJ2-5, with 7 bases aligning to TRBD2. TRBV5-3 is an open reading frame, and its role is uncertain. With 9 bases clipped from V and 5 bases from J, the junction kept 13 bases outside the gene matches. The CDR3 covers 14 residues. The CDR3: CANRLARDGETQYF. In nucleotides, the CDR3 is TGTGCCAACCGACTAGCTAGGGATGGGGAGACCCAGTACTTC.

CDR3 nucleotide sequence: TGTGCCAGCAGTCACGTCAACGAAGAGACCCAGTACTTC. Translated, it gives CASSHVNEETQYF. The gene calls are TRBV7-8 and TRBJ2-5; D not certain. Between the trimmed V and J ends, which lost 6 bases and 3 bases, there was a span of 11 bases. CDR3 length: 13 residues. Germline V gene sequence: CDR1 SGHVS, CDR2 FQNEAQ.

CDR3 sequence reads: CASSLVTTYEQYF. CDR3 coding DNA: TGTGCCAGCAGCTTAGTGACTACCTACGAGCAGTACTTC. V is TRBV7-2 and J is TRBJ2-7, with D maybe TRBD2 (5 bases). V lost 1 base and J 2 bases, leaving 6 bases between the germline ends. From germline, CDR1 is SGHTA and CDR2 FQGNSA. This CDR3 region has 13 residues. Drawing the rest from reference TRBV7-2 and TRBJ2-7, the complete variable domain is GAGVSQSPSNKVTEKGKDVELRCDPISGHTALYWYRQSLGQGLEFLIYFQGNSAPDKSGLPSDRFSAERTGGSVSTLTIQRTQQEDSAVYLCASSLVTTYEQYFGPGTRLTVT.

CDR3 region: CASSLGQGLNTEAFF. The CDR3 DNA sequence: TGTGCCAGCAGCCTCGGACAGGGGCTGAACACTGAAGCTTTCTTT. V and J are TRBV11-2 and TRBJ1-1; 9 nucleotides align to TRBD1. Trimming cost V 5 bases and J 0 bases; bases outside gene matches: 4. Germline V gene data show CDR1 as SGHAT and CDR2 as FQNNGV. The CDR3 is 15 residues long.

This rearrangement joins TRBV7-9 to TRBJ2-7; the D is unclear. Trimming pared 0 bases from V and 2 bases from J, leaving 11 bases between. Germline values: CDR1 SEHNR, CDR2 FQNEAQ (reference sequence). The length of the CDR3 is 15 residues. CDR3 DNA sequence: TGTGCCAGCAGCTTAGCGACCGGGTTGGCCTACGAGCAGTACTTC. Translation gives CASSLATGLAYEQYF.

This chain joins TRBV30 and TRBJ2-1; 12 bases are shared with TRBD2. The CDR3 is 12 amino acids. Germline-derived CDR1 and CDR2 are GTSNPN and SVGIG (reference sequence). With V trimmed by 1 base and J by 16 bases, 5 bases remained unmatched. The CDR3 bases are TGTGCCTGGAGTGGACTAGCGGGAGTCGCATTCTTC. Translated: CAWSGLAGVAFF.

DNA for the CDR3: TGTGCCAGCAGCCCGCCTCCCTCTGGAGAAGCAAACGAGCAGTACTTC. Its protein product is CASSPPPSGEANEQYF. The rearrangement links TRBV7-2 to TRBJ2-7; D not certain. CDR3 size: 16 residues. V was trimmed by 5 bases and J by 5 bases, leaving 22 bases between them. Germline CDR1 and CDR2: SGHTA and FQGNSA. Full variable domain (outside the CDR3, taken from reference TRBV7-2 and TRBJ2-7): GAGVSQSPSNKVTEKGKDVELRCDPISGHTALYWYRQSLGQGLEFLIYFQGNSAPDKSGLPSDRFSAERTGGSVSTLTIQRTQQEDSAVYLCASSPPPSGEANEQYFGPGTRLTVT.

The chain links TRBV27 to TRBJ1-5, with 7 bases that match TRBD1. Unmatched junction bases numbered 9, after V lost 0 bases and J lost 4 bases. Germline CDR1 MNHEY, CDR2 SMNVEV (reference sequence). This CDR3 spans 17 amino acids. The chain's CDR3 is CASSLSGGTDLNQPQHF. The CDR3, as DNA: TGTGCCAGCAGTTTATCGGGGGGGACAGACCTAAATCAGCCCCAGCATTTT.

This clone was observed once. The gene calls are TRBV4-3 and TRBJ1-1; D is undetermined. Trimming removed 0 bases from V and 4 bases from J, with 15 bases in between. This CDR3 is built from 16 residues. Germline V CDR1 and CDR2: LGHNA, YSLEER. The CDR3 DNA follows: TGCGCCAGCAGCCAAGATCTTACAGTCTTGGTCACTGAAGCTTTCTTT. It encodes CASSQDLTVLVTEAFF.

Of note for this clone: The sample contains more than one DNA sequence encoding this CDR3. The genes are TRBV13 and TRBJ2-7; the D gene is possibly TRBD1 (6 bases). V shed 5 bases and J shed 0 bases, with 8 bases lying between them. The germline V gene encodes CDR1 PRHDT and CDR2 FYEKMQ (reference sequence). The CDR3 has 13 residues. As DNA, the CDR3 is TGTGCCAGCAGCCCACAGGGCTCCTACGAGCAGTACTTC. As protein: CASSPQGSYEQYF.

J is TRBJ2-7 and V is TRBV6-4, with 9 nucleotides matching TRBD2. The CDR3 sequence is 19 residues long. The J segment lost 0 bases and the V segment lost 3 bases, leaving 15 bases of the junction unmatched. Per the germline V gene, CDR1 is MRHNA and CDR2 is SNTAGT. The CDR3 DNA is TGTGCCAGCAGTGAGGCGATCCGACTAGCGGCCCTAAGCTCCTACGAGCAGTACTTC. This codes for CASSEAIRLAALSSYEQYF.

The CDR3 DNA reads as TGTGCCAGCAGCTTCTCGGACGTCTCCTACGAGCAGTACTTC. Translated: CASSFSDVSYEQYF. The rearrangement joins TRBV9 to TRBJ2-7, with unresolved D. CDR3 length: 14 amino acids. Germline V lookup: CDR1 SGDLS, CDR2 YYNGEE. The germline V and J ends were trimmed by 4 bases and 0 bases, with 11 bases remaining between them.

The CDR3 here is CASSFEPDNQPQHF. CDR3 sequence (DNA): TGTGCCAGCAGCTTTGAACCAGATAATCAGCCCCAGCATTTT. The chain employs TRBV12-1 and TRBJ1-5; TRBD1 is the table's D call, not checked against the DNA. TRBV12-1 is tagged as a pseudogene. The CDR3 loop spans 14 amino acids.

The chain recombines TRBV7-9 with TRBJ1-4, with unresolved D. Per germline, CDR1 SEHNR and CDR2 FQNEAQ (reference sequence). The CDR3 sequence is 16 residues long. V was clipped by 2 bases and J by 0 bases, with 10 bases between them. The CDR3 bases are TGTGCCAGCAGCTTAAGTGCCGGGGCAACTAATGAAAAACTGTTTTTT. Amino acid sequence: CASSLSAGATNEKLFF.

The V call is TRBV7-9, the J call TRBJ2-1; TRBD1 is a possible D gene (6 bases). The CDR3 covers 15 residues. Germline CDR1 and CDR2: SEHNR and FQNEAQ (reference sequence). The V gene lost 2 bases and the J gene lost 6 bases, with 14 bases spanning the gap. DNA for the CDR3: TGTGCCAGCAGCTTATCGGACAGAGAGAGCAATGAGCAGTTCTTC. Translation gives CASSLSDRESNEQFF.

The V and J genes are TRBV5-5 and TRBJ2-5; 14 bases agree with TRBD2. This CDR3 comprises 15 residues. Germline CDR1 SGHKS, CDR2 YYEKEE (reference sequence). J was trimmed by 4 bases and V by 3 bases; bases with no gene match: 2. The CDR3 sequence: CASSWGTSGRETQYF. The DNA of the CDR3 is TGTGCCAGCAGCTGGGGGACTAGCGGGAGAGAGACCCAGTACTTC. Variable domain in full (rest from reference TRBV5-5 and TRBJ2-5): DAGVTQSPTHLIKTRGQQVTLRCSPISGHKSVSWYQQVLGQGPQFIFQYYEKEERGRGNFPDRFSARQFPNYSSELNVNALLLGDSALYLCASSWGTSGRETQYFGPGTRLLVL.

The chain joins TRBV28 to TRBJ1-1, with D unclear. The CDR3 runs 14 residues. Trimming took off 5 bases at V and 0 bases at J, with 10 bases between the two ends. Germline CDR1 is MDHEN and CDR2 is SYDVKM. The CDR3 reads CASSPTPMNTEAFF. The CDR3 region has the DNA TGTGCCAGCAGTCCGACACCGATGAACACTGAAGCTTTCTTT.